This T cell receptor (beta chain) was identified during a study of radiotherapy plus CTLA-4 blockade in lung cancer. Turning to the study itself: Under 20% of enrolled patients responded objectively, and more than 30% had disease control.

The protocol was immunoSEQ multiplex PCR, while the TCRdb copy is restricted to in-frame clones and leaves out a portion. In the table there are 24,000 or so clones, 70% to 75% of which are singletons. General observations from the study: Subsequent to radiotherapy plus ipilimumab, tumor-derived TCR clones underwent expansion in blood.

CDR3 length equals 14 residues. V gave up 0 bases and J gave up 4 bases, with 9 bases separating them. The V gene's germline CDR1 is LNHNV and CDR2 YYDKDF (reference sequence). This clone was seen just once. Its antigen is not known. Patients with chemo-refractory metastatic non-small-cell lung cancer received focal radiation plus CTLA-4 blockade with ipilimumab. The sequence derives from a human donor with non-small cell lung cancer whose response to radiotherapy plus ipilimumab could not be evaluated. Sequencing used peripheral blood, obtained from a patient treated with radiotherapy plus ipilimumab. The chain links TRBV15 to TRBJ2-5; D perhaps matches TRBD1 (5 bases). The CDR3 nucleotides read TGTGCCACCAGCAGAGATTTGGGGCGAGAGACCCAGTACTTC. Encoded protein: CATSRDLGRETQYF.